This is a list of T cell receptor beta chains from one sample in a study of cytomegalovirus exposure and HLA in healthy donors. Clones were sequenced by immunoSEQ multiplex PCR, and TCRdb holds only the in-frame ones, with some missing. Of about 130,000 clones in the sample, 70% to 75% were seen once. Specimen: PBMCs. These receptor sequences come from a male donor in good health and CMV-seronegative. CDR3s include the opening cysteine and the closing phenylalanine or tryptophan. A D gene is named only where the DNA matches it firmly. The size entry is marked missing in some rows and otherwise reads once, few, many or a size class.

cdr3_aa: CASSPPSPAGVYEQYF
cdr3_nt: TGTGCCAGCAGCCCCCCGAGCCCGGCAGGGGTGTACGAGCAGTACTTC
j_call: TRBJ2-7
clone_size: NA
d_call: NA
v_call: TRBV4-2
cdr3_length: 16

cdr3_aa: CASSPLAVGTDTQYF
cdr3_nt: TGTGCCAGCAGCCCACTAGCGGTGGGCACAGATACGCAGTATTTT
j_call: TRBJ2-3
clone_size: few
d_call: TRBD2
v_call: TRBV7-2
cdr3_length: 15

cdr3_aa: CASSLPGSTDTQYF
cdr3_nt: TGCGCCAGCAGCCTCCCGGGGAGCACAGATACGCAGTATTTT
j_call: TRBJ2-3
clone_size: once
d_call: NA
v_call: TRBV5-1
cdr3_length: 14

cdr3_aa: CAISDFTGQGLAGELFF
cdr3_nt: TGTGCCATCAGTGACTTCACGGGACAGGGTTTGGCCGGGGAGCTGTTTTTT
j_call: TRBJ2-2
clone_size: NA
d_call: TRBD1
v_call: TRBV10-3
cdr3_length: 17

cdr3_aa: CASSSTGTDYEQYF
cdr3_nt: TGTGCCAGCAGTTCTACCGGGACAGACTACGAGCAGTACTTC
j_call: TRBJ2-7
clone_size: NA
d_call: TRBD1
v_call: TRBV6-5
cdr3_length: 14

cdr3_aa: CASSTGLAGGRTGELFF
cdr3_nt: TGTGCCAGCAGCACGGGACTAGCGGGGGGGCGGACCGGGGAGCTGTTTTTT
j_call: TRBJ2-2
clone_size: NA
d_call: TRBD2
v_call: TRBV11-3
cdr3_length: 17

cdr3_aa: CASSLGAYNEQFF
cdr3_nt: TGTGCCAGCAGCTTGGGAGCCTACAATGAGCAGTTCTTC
j_call: TRBJ2-1
clone_size: NA
d_call: NA
v_call: TRBV5-5
cdr3_length: 13

cdr3_aa: CASSEGTRDGAFF
cdr3_nt: TGTGCCAGCAGTGAAGGTACGAGGGATGGGGCTTTCTTT
j_call: TRBJ1-1
clone_size: NA
d_call: NA
v_call: TRBV6-1
cdr3_length: 13

cdr3_aa: CASSHSSLAGGPGGELFF
cdr3_nt: TGTGCCAGCAGCCATTCCTCACTAGCGGGAGGGCCAGGCGGGGAGCTGTTTTTT
j_call: TRBJ2-2
clone_size: NA
d_call: TRBD2
v_call: TRBV9
cdr3_length: 18

cdr3_aa: CASSIVAGTNYGYTF
cdr3_nt: TGTGCCAGTAGTATCGTCGCAGGGACTAACTATGGCTACACCTTC
j_call: TRBJ1-2
clone_size: medium-sized
d_call: NA
v_call: TRBV19
cdr3_length: 15

cdr3_aa: CSVDAGSSTDTQYF
cdr3_nt: TGCAGCGTTGATGCGGGTTCTAGCACAGATACGCAGTATTTT
j_call: TRBJ2-3
clone_size: NA
d_call: NA
v_call: TRBV29-1
cdr3_length: 14

cdr3_aa: CASSRDRLSYEQYF
cdr3_nt: TGTGCCAGCAGCCGTGACAGGCTTTCCTACGAGCAGTACTTC
j_call: TRBJ2-7
clone_size: NA
d_call: NA
v_call: TRBV5-4
cdr3_length: 14

cdr3_aa: CASSLDQGLEQFF
cdr3_nt: TGTGCCAGCAGCTTAGATCAGGGGCTTGAGCAGTTCTTC
j_call: TRBJ2-1
clone_size: NA
d_call: NA
v_call: TRBV11-3
cdr3_length: 13

cdr3_aa: CASSLDWGHRQPQHF
cdr3_nt: TGTGCCAGCAGCTTAGACTGGGGGCACAGACAGCCCCAGCATTTT
j_call: TRBJ1-5
clone_size: NA
d_call: NA
v_call: TRBV7-2
cdr3_length: 15

cdr3_aa: CASSQAVGQTYGYTF
cdr3_nt: TGCGCCAGCAGCCAGGCTGTGGGACAGACCTATGGCTACACCTTC
j_call: TRBJ1-2
clone_size: once
d_call: TRBD1
v_call: TRBV4-1
cdr3_length: 15

cdr3_aa: CAWSRLGGVGYGYTF
cdr3_nt: TGTGCCTGGAGTAGGTTAGGGGGGGTCGGCTATGGCTACACCTTC
j_call: TRBJ1-2
clone_size: NA
d_call: NA
v_call: TRBV30
cdr3_length: 15

cdr3_aa: CASSPAGQLNEQYF
cdr3_nt: TGTGCCAGCAGCCCTGCCGGACAGCTTAACGAGCAGTACTTC
j_call: TRBJ2-7
clone_size: few
d_call: NA
v_call: TRBV7-8
cdr3_length: 14

cdr3_aa: CASSSGGGLAGRETQYF
cdr3_nt: TGTGCCAGCAGCTCGGGGGGGGGACTAGCGGGCAGAGAGACCCAGTACTTC
j_call: TRBJ2-5
clone_size: once
d_call: TRBD2
v_call: TRBV9
cdr3_length: 17

cdr3_aa: CASSMAMMGQGTDTQYF
cdr3_nt: TGTGCCAGCAGCATGGCAATGATGGGACAGGGGACAGATACGCAGTATTTT
j_call: TRBJ2-3
clone_size: few
d_call: TRBD1
v_call: TRBV5-4
cdr3_length: 17

cdr3_aa: CASSLFSDRGKTF
cdr3_nt: TGCGCCAGCAGCTTGTTTTCGGACAGGGGGAAAACCTTC
j_call: TRBJ1-2
clone_size: NA
d_call: TRBD1
v_call: TRBV5-1
cdr3_length: 13

cdr3_aa: CAISHGGHNRGNEQFF
cdr3_nt: TGTGCCATCAGTCATGGGGGGCATAACAGGGGGAATGAGCAGTTCTTC
j_call: TRBJ2-1
clone_size: NA
d_call: TRBD1
v_call: TRBV10-3
cdr3_length: 16

cdr3_aa: CASSLVQGYEQYF
cdr3_nt: TGCGCCAGCAGCTTGGTACAGGGGTACGAGCAGTACTTC
j_call: TRBJ2-7
clone_size: NA
d_call: TRBD1
v_call: TRBV5-1
cdr3_length: 13

cdr3_aa: CASRDGTSGRHEQYF
cdr3_nt: TGTGCCAGCAGGGACGGGACTAGCGGGAGACACGAGCAGTACTTC
j_call: TRBJ2-7
clone_size: NA
d_call: TRBD2
v_call: TRBV6-6
cdr3_length: 15

cdr3_aa: CASSLELRVTEAFF
cdr3_nt: TGTGCCAGCAGCTTGGAGTTGCGGGTCACTGAAGCTTTCTTT
j_call: TRBJ1-1
clone_size: NA
d_call: NA
v_call: TRBV7-2
cdr3_length: 14